Listed below are T cell receptor beta chains from one sample, sequenced in a study of blood T cell repertoires in COVID-19. Produced via immunoSEQ multiplex PCR; TCRdb's table is partial and in-frame only. Seen here are approximately 390,000 clones, around 87% observed once, and the top ten hold about 2.3%. What was sequenced was peripheral blood. The receptors were gathered from a woman aged 60-75 years with COVID-19, enrolled during active disease. CDR3s include the opening cysteine and the closing phenylalanine or tryptophan. D genes are given only for firm matches. The size field is filled for only some rows; it gives once, few, many or a size class.

once | - | TRBJ2-6 | TRBV2 | 15 | TGTGCCAGCAGTGAATTCCCTTCTGGGGCCAACGTCCTGACTTTC | CASSEFPSGANVLTF
- | - | TRBJ1-1 | TRBV5-1 | 13 | TGCGCCAGCAGGCTACAGGAGAACACTGAAGCTTTCTTT | CASRLQENTEAFF
- | - | TRBJ1-2 | TRBV7-9 | 14 | TGTGCCAGCAGCTTACGAGTCGAGAACTATGGCTACACCTTC | CASSLRVENYGYTF
- | - | TRBJ1-6 | TRBV5-4 | 13 | TGTGCCAGCGGGGCCCAGGAGTATTCACCCCTCCACTTT | CASGAQEYSPLHF
- | - | TRBJ1-2 | TRBV5-4 | 15 | TGTGCCAGCAGCTCATCCTACTCAGGAGGCTATGGCTACACCTTC | CASSSSYSGGYGYTF
- | TRBD1 | TRBJ1-5 | TRBV2 | 16 | TGTGCCAGCAGTGAGACGGGGGGACAGGGGAGGCAGCCCCAGCATTTT | CASSETGGQGRQPQHF
- | TRBD1 | TRBJ1-2 | TRBV19 | 14 | TGTGCCAGTAGTCCAGGGACAGCTAACTATGGCTACACCTTC | CASSPGTANYGYTF
- | TRBD1 | TRBJ1-1 | TRBV6-5 | 16 | TGTGCCAGCAGTTACACCCAGGGACAGGCGAACACTGAAGCTTTCTTT | CASSYTQGQANTEAFF
- | - | TRBJ2-7 | TRBV27 | 15 | TGTGCCAGCACCCCCAGGAGGGCCTATACCTACGAGCAGTACTTC | CASTPRRAYTYEQYF
few | - | TRBJ2-7 | TRBV4-2 | 14 | TGTGCCAGCAGCCGAACAGGGGGGGATGGCGAGCAGTACTTC | CASSRTGGDGEQYF
- | TRBD1 | TRBJ1-2 | TRBV3-1/TRBV3-2 | 14 | TGTGCCAGCAGCCGAGCCGGGACAGGGGACGGCTACACCTTC | CASSRAGTGDGYTF
- | TRBD1 | TRBJ1-2 | TRBV5-1 | 16 | TGCGCCAGCAGCTTGGCCCATTCCGGGACAGGGAGTGGCTACACCTTC | CASSLAHSGTGSGYTF
- | - | TRBJ2-7 | TRBV4-1 | 15 | TGCGCCAGCAGCCAAGGACCAGGGAAGTCCTACGAGCAGTACTTC | CASSQGPGKSYEQYF
- | - | TRBJ1-1 | TRBV5-1 | 14 | TGCGCCAGCAGCTTGTCACTGCCAGGGGCTGAAGCTTTCTTT | CASSLSLPGAEAFF
- | - | TRBJ2-3 | TRBV2 | 14 | TGTGCCAGCTTCCTGCTAGCGCTCACAGATACGCAGTATTTT | CASFLLALTDTQYF
- | - | TRBJ1-5 | TRBV4-2 | 15 | TGTGCCAGCAGCCAAGCACTAGGGGGGGGCCCCCCGGAGCATTTT | CASSQALGGGPPEHF
- | TRBD1 | TRBJ1-1 | TRBV18 | 14 | TGTGCCAGCTCACCCGGACAGGTCAACACTGAAGCTTTCTTT | CASSPGQVNTEAFF
- | TRBD1 | TRBJ1-5 | TRBV19 | 15 | TGTGCCAGTAGTATAGGGGGGGACAGAACTCAGCCCCAGCATTTT | CASSIGGDRTQPQHF
once | TRBD2 | TRBJ2-7 | TRBV5-1 | 16 | TGCGCCAGCAGCCCGCGGGGTAGCGGGGGGGCCTACGAGCAGTACTTC | CASSPRGSGGAYEQYF
- | - | TRBJ1-2 | TRBV7-6 | 18 | TGTGCCAGCAGCGTTTCGGCCGCCGACTCATTCGGGGTCTATGGCTACACCTTC | CASSVSAADSFGVYGYTF
- | TRBD1 | TRBJ2-2 | TRBV9 | 18 | TGTGCCAGCAGCCGGGCCGGGACAGGGGTCCGAGACACCGGGGAGCTGTTTTTT | CASSRAGTGVRDTGELFF
- | - | TRBJ1-3 | TRBV27 | 14 | TGTGCCAGCCCTGTACTCGGGAAAGGGAACACCATATATTTT | CASPVLGKGNTIYF